The sequence of this TCR beta chain was determined in a study of T cells in Graves' hyperthyroidism and ophthalmopathy. About the study: Peripheral blood was secured at the point of initial diagnosis, before any treatment.

V was shortened by 5 bases and J by 12 bases, with 10 bases between the two germline ends. CDR3 size: 11 residues. Germline assignment: CDR1 MDHEN and CDR2 SYDVKM. The TCR beta CDR3 regions underwent amplification using RNA transcripts as the source. When the TCR CDR3 underwent first-round RT-PCR, the HTBI primer set was used. TCRdb ran MiXCR on the multiplex PCR reads and lists one entry per CDR3 protein. The repertoire consists of about 380,000 distinct CDR3 sequences, with approximately 14% occurring once and the leading ten covering around 10%. Graves' hyperthyroidism was deemed stable given no ophthalmopathy progression within 18 months. Fresh peripheral blood, 10 ml, yielded the PBMCs. The sample holds many counts of this clonotype.

The TCR was taken from a woman aged 55 to 70 with Graves' hyperthyroidism. Material: blood. The chain has TRBV28 and TRBJ1-4; D uncertain. This CDR3 reads CASSHNWQLFF. CDR3 bases: TGTGCCAGCAGTCATAATTGGCAACTGTTTTTT.